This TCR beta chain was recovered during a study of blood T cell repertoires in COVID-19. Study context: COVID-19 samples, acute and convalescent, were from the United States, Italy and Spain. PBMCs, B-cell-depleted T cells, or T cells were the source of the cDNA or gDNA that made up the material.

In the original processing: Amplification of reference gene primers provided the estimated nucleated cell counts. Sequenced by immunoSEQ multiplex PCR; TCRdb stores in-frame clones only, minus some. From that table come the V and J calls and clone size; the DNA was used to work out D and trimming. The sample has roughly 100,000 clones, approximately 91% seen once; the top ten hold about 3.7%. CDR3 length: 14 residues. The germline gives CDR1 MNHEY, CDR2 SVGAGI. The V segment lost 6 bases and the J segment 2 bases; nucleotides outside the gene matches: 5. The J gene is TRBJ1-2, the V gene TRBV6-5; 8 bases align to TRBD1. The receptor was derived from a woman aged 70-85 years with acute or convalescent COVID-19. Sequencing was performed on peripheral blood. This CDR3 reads CASRPDRGNYGYTF. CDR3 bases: TGTGCCAGCAGACCCGACAGGGGCAACTATGGCTACACCTTC.